The 12 T cell receptor beta chains below were found in one sample sequenced in a study of blood T cell repertoires in COVID-19. Sequencing was performed with immunoSEQ multiplex PCR; in TCRdb, only in-frame clones are kept and a portion is missing. The sample includes fewer than 400,000 clones, under 90% of them seen just once. Sequencing used peripheral blood. The receptors originated from a woman aged 25 to 39 with COVID-19, enrolled during active disease.

This chain connects TRBV19 to TRBJ2-4, with 8 bases identical to TRBD2. CDR1 and CDR2 from the germline V gene are LNHDA and SQIVND (reference sequence). This CDR3 contains 16 residues. After removal of 4 bases from V and 0 bases from J, the junction contained 5 bases not matched to a gene. The CDR3 here is CASSTILAGAKNIQYF. The CDR3 DNA reads TGTGCCAGTAGTACCATTCTAGCGGGAGCCAAAAACATTCAGTACTTC.

The chain couples TRBV30 to TRBJ1-5; 7 bases line up with TRBD1. Germline V gives CDR1 GTSNPN, CDR2 SVGIG (reference sequence). The CDR3 has 13 amino acids. Unmatched junction bases numbered 8, after V lost 5 bases and J lost 7 bases. The CDR3 protein is CAWSRDRQQPQHF. The CDR3 coding sequence is TGTGCCTGGTCTCGGGACAGACAACAGCCCCAGCATTTT.

The V call is TRBV5-1, the J call TRBJ1-1; perhaps TRBD1 as D (6 bases). The CDR3 totals 13 residues. V lost 7 bases to trimming and J lost 1 base, with 11 bases between them. In germline, CDR1 is SGHRS, CDR2 YFSETQ. CDR3 region: CASQTGTNTEAFF. For the CDR3, the DNA is TGCGCCAGCCAAACAGGGACGAACACTGAAGCTTTCTTT.

J is TRBJ1-1 and V is TRBV9; D perhaps matches TRBD1 (5 bases). Trimming took 3 bases from V and 2 from J, leaving 14 bases between them. This CDR3 comprises 15 residues. Germline-derived CDR1 and CDR2 are SGDLS and YYNGEE. The CDR3 coding sequence is TGTGCCAGCAGCGCAACGGGGGGATTCAACACTGAAGCTTTCTTT. This sequence encodes CASSATGGFNTEAFF. Full variable domain (outside the CDR3, taken from reference TRBV9 and TRBJ1-1): DSGVTQTPKHLITATGQRVTLRCSPRSGDLSVYWYQQSLDQGLQFLIQYYNGEERAKGNILERFSAQQFPDLHSELNLSSLELGDSALYFCASSATGGFNTEAFFGQGTRLTVV.

V usage is TRBV2 and J usage is TRBJ1-2; TRBD1 agrees at 8 bases. The ends lost 2 bases at V and 4 bases at J; junction bases unmatched: 3. CDR3 length: 14 amino acids. CDR1 and CDR2 (germline): SNHLY, FYNNEI. CDR3 nucleotide sequence: TGTGCCAGCAGTGAATTGGGGACAGGCTATGGCTACACCTTC. The encoded protein is CASSELGTGYGYTF.

The chain joins TRBV30 to TRBJ1-3; 7 positions match TRBD1. CDR1 GTSNPN and CDR2 SVGIG come from the germline V gene (reference sequence). The CDR3 has 14 residues. The V gene end was trimmed by 8 bases and the J gene end by 4 bases; junction bases not matched to a gene: 11. DNA for the CDR3: TGTGCCACCCAACAGGGGACGTCGGGAAACACCATATATTTT. Residues: CATQQGTSGNTIYF.

As for this clone: The sample contains more than one DNA sequence encoding this CDR3. The chain employs TRBV19 and TRBJ1-1; no firm D call. The CDR3 runs to 11 residues. Germline loops: CDR1 LNHDA, CDR2 SQIVND (reference sequence). V was trimmed by 6 bases and J by 1 base, leaving 3 bases between them. The CDR3 sequence is CASSRNTEAFF. The CDR3 DNA reads TGTGCCAGTAGCCGGAACACTGAAGCTTTCTTT.

The gene calls are TRBV24-1 and TRBJ2-7, with a tentative D call TRBD1 (6 bases). The CDR3 length is 17 residues. In germline, CDR1 is KGHDR, CDR2 SFDVKD. Between the trimmed V and J ends, which lost 2 bases and 5 bases, there was a span of 21 bases. This CDR3 reads CATSDSGAGSLSDEQYF. CDR3 DNA sequence: TGTGCCACCAGTGATTCAGGGGCCGGTTCATTGAGCGACGAGCAGTACTTC.

The chain links TRBV5-6 to TRBJ2-1, with D possibly matching TRBD2 (6 bases). Trimming stripped 0 bases from V and 13 bases from J, with 8 bases between. The CDR3 consists of 11 residues. The germline V gene has CDR1 SGHDT and CDR2 YYEEEE. This CDR3 reads CASSLGGGQFF. CDR3 nucleotides: TGTGCCAGCAGCTTGGGGGGAGGACAGTTCTTC.

V usage is TRBV19 and J usage is TRBJ1-1, with a weak D call TRBD1 (6 bases). The CDR3 is made up of 15 amino acids. Trimming shortened V by 7 bases and J by 7 bases, and 22 bases separated the two germline ends. Per the germline V gene, CDR1 is LNHDA and CDR2 is SQIVND (reference sequence). The CDR3 coding sequence is TGTGCCAGTAACCCAGGGGCAAGATATGGCATTGAAGCTTTCTTT. It translates to CASNPGARYGIEAFF.

In this sample, this clone turned up a few times. V gene TRBV3-1 (or the pseudogene TRBV3-2) combines with J gene TRBJ2-5, with a possible D match to TRBD1 (5 bases). Germline V CDR1 and CDR2: LGHDT, YNNKEL (reference sequence). This CDR3 has 14 amino acids. Trimming took 1 base from V and 1 from J, leaving 7 bases between them. CDR3 amino acids: CASSQGQSQETQYF. The CDR3 region has the DNA TGTGCCAGCAGCCAAGGACAGTCCCAAGAGACCCAGTACTTC.

V and J are TRBV21-1 and TRBJ2-7; the table's D call TRBD1 went unverified against the DNA. TRBV21-1 is marked as a pseudogene. The CDR3 consists of 14 residues. CDR3 nucleotides: TGTGCCAGCAGCCTCCGGGACAGGTACTACGAGCAGTACTTC. Protein product: CASSLRDRYYEQYF.